Presented here are 20 T cell receptor beta chains from one specimen sequenced in a study of blood T cell repertoires in COVID-19. Assay: immunoSEQ multiplex PCR; the TCRdb copy retains only in-frame clones and omits some. The table shows about 140,000 clones, with about 85% occurring only once. Sequencing was carried out using peripheral blood. The receptors derive from a human donor in a cohort sampled during active COVID-19.

The chain combines TRBV4-1 with TRBJ2-3, with TRBD2 matching 9 bases. CDR3 length: 16 residues. The V segment lost 4 bases and the J segment 0 bases; nucleotides outside the gene matches: 5. The V gene's germline CDR1 is MGHRA and CDR2 YSYEKL. CDR3 DNA sequence: TGCGCCAGCAGCCCCCTGACTAGCGGAAGCACAGATACGCAGTATTTT. Translating gives CASSPLTSGSTDTQYF.

This clone turned up a few times. This chain links TRBV6-2 or TRBV6-3 with TRBJ2-1, with 9 bases aligning to TRBD2. Per germline, CDR1 MNHEY and CDR2 SVGEGT. Unmatched junction bases numbered 9, after V lost 0 bases and J lost 9 bases. The CDR3 length is 16 residues. CDR3: CASSYSLEREAGEQFF. For the CDR3, the DNA is TGTGCCAGCAGTTACTCGCTAGAGCGGGAGGCCGGTGAGCAGTTCTTC.

The genes are TRBV7-2 and TRBJ2-2; 9 nucleotides match TRBD2. Germline CDR1 SGHTA, CDR2 FQGNSA. Trimming cost V 2 bases and J 8 bases; bases outside gene matches: 18. CDR3 length: 19 amino acids. The CDR3 DNA reads TGTGCCAGCAGCTTACATGGGGTGGCGGATATTAGCGGGAGAGGGGAGCTGTTTTTT. This codes for CASSLHGVADISGRGELFF.

The chain links TRBV11-3 to TRBJ2-5, with 7 bases that match TRBD2. The V segment lost 5 bases and the J segment 1 base; nucleotides outside the gene matches: 16. Germline assignment: CDR1 SGHNT and CDR2 YENEEA. This CDR3 spans 18 amino acids. The CDR3 loop is CASSRGVGSGASQETQYF. The CDR3 region has the DNA TGTGCCAGCAGCCGGGGGGTTGGTAGCGGAGCCTCCCAAGAGACCCAGTACTTC.

The chain links TRBV3-1 (or the pseudogene TRBV3-2) to TRBJ2-1; 7 bases match TRBD2. Germline V CDR1 and CDR2: LGHDT, YNNKEL (reference sequence). With 2 bases clipped from V and 6 bases from J, the junction kept 19 bases outside the gene matches. The CDR3 extends over 19 amino acids. CDR3 in DNA: TGTGCCAGCAGCCAATTTACACCGGGGCGGGAGTCTTCTTCCAATGAGCAGTTCTTC. Translating it yields CASSQFTPGRESSSNEQFF.

J is TRBJ1-6 and V is TRBV12-3 or TRBV12-4; the D gene is possibly TRBD1 (5 bases). The germline V and J ends were trimmed by 5 bases and 8 bases, with 10 bases remaining between them. The CDR3 consists of 13 residues. CDR3 in DNA: TGTGCCAGCAGTCCGGCGACAGATTCACCCCTCCACTTT. This encodes CASSPATDSPLHF.

The rearrangement uses TRBV11-1 and TRBJ2-2; 7 bases are a match to TRBD2. CDR3 length: 14 residues. Germline CDR1 reads SGHAT; CDR2 reads FQDESV (reference sequence). V shed 2 bases and J 6 bases; nucleotides not matched to a gene: 3. In DNA, the CDR3 is TGTGCCAGCAGCTTAATGGCGGGAGCCGGGGAGCTGTTTTTT. Protein: CASSLMAGAGELFF. The complete variable domain, with remaining parts taken from reference TRBV11-1 and TRBJ2-2, reads EAEVAQSPRYKITEKSQAVAFWCDPISGHATLYWYRQILGQGPELLVQFQDESVVDDSQLPKDRFSAERLKGVDSTLKIQPAELGDSAMYLCASSLMAGAGELFFGEGSRLTVL.

The chain couples TRBV10-2 to TRBJ2-7, with 8 nucleotides matching TRBD2. After removal of 2 bases from V and 1 base from J, the junction contained 4 bases not matched to a gene. The CDR3 consists of 15 residues. Germline V gives CDR1 WSHSY, CDR2 SAAADI. For the CDR3, the DNA is TGCGCCAGCAGTGAGAGGGTAGCGGGGTCCTACGAGCAGTACTTC. This encodes CASSERVAGSYEQYF.

This sequence joins TRBV28 and TRBJ2-7, with TRBD1 identical over 7 bases. V was pared by 7 bases and J by 2 bases, with 2 bases of the junction left unmatched. The germline CDR1 and CDR2 sequences are MDHEN and SYDVKM. This CDR3 region has 12 residues. CDR3 sequence: CASTTGAYEQYF. Here the CDR3 DNA reads TGTGCCAGCACAACAGGGGCCTACGAGCAGTACTTC. The complete variable domain, with remaining parts taken from reference TRBV28 and TRBJ2-7, reads DVKVTQSSRYLVKRTGEKVFLECVQDMDHENMFWYRQDPGLGLRLIYFSYDVKMKEKGDIPEGYSVSREKKERFSLILESASTNQTSMYLCASTTGAYEQYFGPGTRLTVT.

The chain is built from TRBV12-3 or TRBV12-4 and TRBJ1-1; D unclear. The ends were cut back, 6 bases at V and 4 bases at J, with 9 bases in the middle. The CDR3 consists of 12 residues. CDR3 protein: CASSPTGTEAFF. The CDR3 nucleotides read TGTGCCAGCAGCCCGACGGGCACTGAAGCTTTCTTT.

The chain employs TRBV28 and TRBJ2-7; TRBD1 matches 8 bases. The CDR3 consists of 15 residues. The junction had 8 bases not matched to a gene; V was cut back by 2 bases and J by 5 bases. In germline, CDR1 is MDHEN, CDR2 SYDVKM. CDR3: CASSLRQGIINEQYF. The CDR3 region has the DNA TGTGCCAGCAGTTTAAGACAGGGGATAATCAACGAGCAGTACTTC. The variable domain in full, with the rest retrieved from reference TRBV28 and TRBJ2-7, is DVKVTQSSRYLVKRTGEKVFLECVQDMDHENMFWYRQDPGLGLRLIYFSYDVKMKEKGDIPEGYSVSREKKERFSLILESASTNQTSMYLCASSLRQGIINEQYFGPGTRLTVT.

This sequence joins TRBV7-9 and TRBJ2-1, with 9 bases identical to TRBD2. The CDR3 runs to 18 residues. J was trimmed by 2 bases and V by 1 base; bases with no gene match: 9. Looked up from germline, CDR1 is SEHNR and CDR2 is FQNEAQ (reference sequence). The CDR3 spells CASSLVLGGRVTYNEQFF. CDR3 coding DNA: TGTGCCAGCAGCTTAGTGCTGGGCGGGAGGGTCACCTACAATGAGCAGTTCTTC. Full variable domain (outside the CDR3, taken from reference TRBV7-9 and TRBJ2-1): DTGVSQNPRHKITKRGQNVTFRCDPISEHNRLYWYRQTLGQGPEFLTYFQNEAQLEKSRLLSDRFSAERPKGSFSTLEIQRTEQGDSAMYLCASSLVLGGRVTYNEQFFGPGTRLTVL.

The chain links TRBV2 to TRBJ2-1; 8 bases line up with TRBD2. Trimming cost V 7 bases and J 0 bases; bases outside gene matches: 5. This CDR3 contains 15 residues. Germline CDR1 is SNHLY and CDR2 is FYNNEI. The CDR3 nucleotides read TGTGCCAGCATCGGACTAGCCAGCTCCTACAATGAGCAGTTCTTC. This codes for CASIGLASSYNEQFF.

CDR3 sequence (DNA): TGTGCCAGCAGTTGGTCTAGCGGCCCTACCTACGAGCAGTACTTC. Its protein product is CASSWSSGPTYEQYF. The V and J genes are TRBV28 and TRBJ2-7; 7 positions agree with TRBD2. There are 15 residues in the CDR3. Germline CDR1 is MDHEN and CDR2 is SYDVKM. V was clipped by 4 bases and J by 2 bases; unmatched bases: 8.

The rearrangement joins TRBV5-6 to TRBJ2-2; D remains ambiguous. The CDR3 extends over 14 amino acids. Germline values: CDR1 SGHDT, CDR2 YYEEEE. The V end lost 4 bases, the J end lost 1 base, and 8 bases lay between the germline ends. CDR3 sequence reads: CASSARRNTGELFF. CDR3 coding DNA: TGTGCCAGCAGCGCTAGGCGGAACACCGGGGAGCTGTTTTTT.

This clone was seen once. The V and J genes are TRBV10-2 and TRBJ2-3; D is perhaps TRBD2 (6 bases). V was pared by 4 bases and J by 2 bases, with 13 bases between. The CDR3 has 15 residues. Per the germline V gene, CDR1 is WSHSY and CDR2 is SAAADI. The DNA for the CDR3 is TGCGCCAGCAGTGCCTCTCTAGCGCCCACAGATACGCAGTATTTT. Translated, it gives CASSASLAPTDTQYF.

The chain recombines TRBV6-5 with TRBJ1-5, with D unresolved. The germline V gene has CDR1 MNHEY and CDR2 SVGAGI. There are 14 residues in the CDR3. V was shortened by 11 bases and J by 1 base, with 15 bases between the two germline ends. CDR3 sequence (DNA): TGTGCCTCCGGCGGGGATAGAAGCAATCAGCCCCAGCATTTT. Residues: CASGGDRSNQPQHF.

The V gene is TRBV10-3, the J gene TRBJ1-3, with D perhaps TRBD1 (6 bases). CDR3 length: 15 residues. V lost 9 bases and J lost 2, with 17 bases in between. Germline lookup yields CDR1 ENHRY and CDR2 SYGVKD. CDR3 DNA: TGTGCCATGGGTAACCCCGGGACAACTGGAAACACCATATATTTT. Translated: CAMGNPGTTGNTIYF.

The chain joins TRBV30 to TRBJ1-3; D is undetermined. The germline gives CDR1 GTSNPN, CDR2 SVGIG (reference sequence). The CDR3 consists of 17 residues. V lost 5 bases, J lost 0 bases, and 20 bases lay in between. CDR3 in DNA: TGTGCCTGGGGGGAGGGATGGCCAACCCTCTCTGGAAACACCATATATTTT. The encoded protein is CAWGEGWPTLSGNTIYF.

CDR3 sequence: CASREGWGNTIYF. The CDR3 DNA is TGCGCCAGCAGGGAGGGCTGGGGAAACACCATATATTTT. J is TRBJ1-3 and V is TRBV5-1; D ambiguous. Germline V gene lookup returns CDR1 SGHRS and CDR2 YFSETQ. This CDR3 has 13 residues. Trimming cost V 5 bases and J 4 bases, with 10 bases left between them.